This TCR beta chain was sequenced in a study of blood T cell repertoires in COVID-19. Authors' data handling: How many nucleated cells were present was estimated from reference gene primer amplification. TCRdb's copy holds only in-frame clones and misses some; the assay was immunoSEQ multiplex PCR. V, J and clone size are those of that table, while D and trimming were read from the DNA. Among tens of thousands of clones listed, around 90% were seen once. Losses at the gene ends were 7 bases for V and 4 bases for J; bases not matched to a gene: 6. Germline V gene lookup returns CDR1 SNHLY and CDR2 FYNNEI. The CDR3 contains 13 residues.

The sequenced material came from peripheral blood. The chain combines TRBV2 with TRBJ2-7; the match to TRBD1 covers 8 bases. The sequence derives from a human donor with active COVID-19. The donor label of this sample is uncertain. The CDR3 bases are TGTGCCAGCACTGGACAGGGCCCTTACGAGCAGTACTTC. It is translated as CASTGQGPYEQYF. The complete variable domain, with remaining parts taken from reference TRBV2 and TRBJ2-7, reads EPEVTQTPSHQVTQMGQEVILRCVPISNHLYFYWYRQILGQKVEFLVSFYNNEISEKSEIFDDQFSVERPDGSNFTLKIRSTKLEDSAMYFCASTGQGPYEQYFGPGTRLTVT.